The source of this TCR beta chain is a study of breast tumors, draining lymph nodes, adjacent tissues. General observations from the study: Data fit most tumor T cells coming from lymph node, expanding in tumor. Luminal-like breast cancer showed significantly greater tumor-nontumor repertoire similarity than basal-like breast cancer did. Tumor repertoires ranked between lymph nodes and nontumor tissue in diversity, with V and J gene preferences. Tumor T cell lymph node origin was a supported hypothesis, not proven.

Comment on this clonotype: Its antigen is currently unknown.

TCRdb processed the multiplex PCR reads anew with MiXCR; each CDR3 protein has one entry. Of 170,000 or so distinct CDR3 sequences listed, around a third are singletons. CDR1 and CDR2 (germline): MNHEY, SMNVEV (reference sequence). After removal of 8 bases from V and 6 bases from J, the junction contained 11 bases not matched to a gene. The CDR3 is 15 amino acids. Axillary draining lymph nodes of breast cancer patients supplied the node samples. The sample comprised axillary lymph node tissue. The origin of this receptor is a female donor with breast cancer. Some clones in this sample may be carry-over from other donors' samples. This chain uses TRBV27 with TRBJ2-5; 11 bases align to TRBD1. CDR3 bases: TGTGCCAGCTTTCCAACCGGGACAGGGGGGAAGACCCAGTACTTC. It codes for CASFPTGTGGKTQYF.